This T cell receptor (beta chain) was sequenced during a study of blood T cells in healthy people across ages. Study information: About one barcoded beta molecule per two T cells was the capture yield of template switching. General observations from the study: A strong correlation between TCR beta diversity and naive T cell percentage was seen. Any conclusive comparison of naive versus antigen-experienced cells was prevented by using unsorted PBMCs. Those diversity estimates obtained from one million T cells were thought to be underestimates.

Using a J-beta primer mix together with a sample-barcoded 5' primer, a second PCR was run for roughly 6 to 11 cycles. TCRdb reprocessed the 5' RACE reads with MiXCR, giving one entry per CDR3 protein. The sample includes hundreds of thousands of distinct CDR3 sequences, approximately 30% of them seen just once. This clonotype was found many times. The target antigen is unknown. The sequence derives from a woman of 80 years or more in good health. Sequencing was done on a sample of blood.

The chain's CDR3 is CSVEDVGGGDEQYF. CDR3 DNA sequence: TGCAGCGTTGAAGACGTTGGAGGGGGCGACGAGCAGTACTTC. V is TRBV29-1 and J is TRBJ2-7; D possibly corresponds to TRBD1 (7 bases). Between the trimmed V and J ends, which lost 0 bases and 5 bases, there was a span of 14 bases. This CDR3 contains 14 residues. Germline V lookup: CDR1 SQVTM, CDR2 ANQGSEA.